A selection of T cell receptor beta chains follows, all from one sample in a study of technical replicates of blood from a few donors. The table came from immunoSEQ multiplex PCR; TCRdb's copy has only in-frame clones and leaves some out. The data contain 6,500 to 7,500 clones, approximately 95% of them singletons. The sample comprised PBMCs. The origin of the receptors is a human donor in good health. The CDR3 runs from the conserved cysteine through the conserved F or W. The order of the fields is D gene, clone size, V gene, J gene, CDR3 DNA, CDR3 protein. The D gene is left open where the match is weak. A clone size is listed for some rows: how often the clone was seen (once, few, many), or a class if it is expanded.

-	-	TRBV4-1	TRBJ1-1	TGCGCCAGCAGCCAAGAGAGTTCCCGGGGGACTGAAGCTTTCTTT	CASSQESSRGTEAFF
TRBD2	once	TRBV19	TRBJ2-3	TGTGCCAGTAGTCCTTCCTCCCTAGCGGGAGAAACAGATACGCAGTATTTT	CASSPSSLAGETDTQYF
-	-	TRBV7-9	TRBJ1-4	TGTGCCAGCAGCCACGGACAGTTCCTTGAAAAACTGTTTTTT	CASSHGQFLEKLFF
TRBD2	-	TRBV4-2	TRBJ2-7	TGTGCCAGCAGCCCCGCGGGTAGCGGGTTTCGTTACGAGCAGTACTTC	CASSPAGSGFRYEQYF
-	-	TRBV27	TRBJ1-4	TGTGCCAGCAGTAGGGGTGAAAAACTGTTTTTT	CASSRGEKLFF
-	-	TRBV5-1	TRBJ2-7	TGCGCCAGCAGCACCCTGCCAGGGGCCGACTCCTACGAGCAGTACTTC	CASSTLPGADSYEQYF
-	-	TRBV28	TRBJ2-3	TGTGCCAGCAGTTTATCGCCGGGGCTCGGGAGTCACACAGATACGCAGTATTTT	CASSLSPGLGSHTDTQYF
-	-	TRBV10-1	TRBJ2-1	TGCGCCACCTCCGTTCTGGGACTTGAATCCTACAATGAGCAGTTCTTC	CATSVLGLESYNEQFF
-	-	TRBV6-5	TRBJ2-1	TGTGCCAGCATCCAAGGTGGGAGCTCCTACAATGAGCAGTTCTTC	CASIQGGSSYNEQFF
TRBD1	-	TRBV7-9	TRBJ2-1	TGTGCCAGCAGCCGGACAGGGGGGGGGTACAATGAGCAGTTCTTC	CASSRTGGGYNEQFF